The clone carrying this TCR beta chain showed up just a few times. Its antigen is not identified. TCRdb itself ran the reads through MiXCR, one entry per CDR3 protein. Among 80,000 to 130,000 distinct CDR3 sequences listed, around 22% were seen once. The sample comes from a study of T cell repertoires in cytomegalovirus infection. Study in general: CMV infection plus the matching HLA type was flagged by public TCR beta signatures.

V was trimmed by 0 bases and J by 2 bases, leaving 12 bases between them. The CDR3 covers 15 residues. CDR1 is SGHRS, CDR2 YFSETQ, per germline. Study-wide results and limits: Frequencies of public TCR beta families were cumulated, and this identified carriers of CMV plus the relevant HLA. In two of eight donors, the top clonotype was HLA-C-restricted CMV-specific.

The genes are TRBV5-1 and TRBJ2-7; a possible D gene is TRBD1 (5 bases). The sample was CD8+ T cells from PBMCs. The sequence derives from a human donor in good health (CMV status not recorded). Some clones in this sample may be carry-over from other donors' samples. The CDR3 protein is CASSLGQGPPYEQYF. As DNA, the CDR3 is TGCGCCAGCAGCTTGGGGCAGGGCCCCCCCTACGAGCAGTACTTC.